What follows are 12 T cell receptor beta chains derived from one specimen sequenced in a study of tumor-infiltrating lymphocytes in primary liver carcinoma. TCR beta cDNA was made from 450 to 550 ng total RNA with a constant-region primer. Three nested multiplex PCR rounds of slightly modified ARM-PCR generated TCR beta libraries. Forward primers for TRBV1-TRBV30 and a C-beta reverse primer served the first two PCR rounds, at around 9 cycles each. TCRdb re-called the multiplex PCR reads through MiXCR, storing one row per CDR3 protein. The sample includes fewer than 350,000 distinct CDR3 sequences, 65% of them seen just once. Unsorted whole blood supplied the blood RNA, and germline DNA was isolated too. Sequencing used peripheral blood. The source is a man aged 35 to 55 with primary liver carcinoma and hepatitis B virus infection.

Concerning this clonotype: A read error is possible here, since a much larger clone lies one base away. V usage is TRBV4-2 and J usage is TRBJ2-7; D not resolved. Trimming removed 4 bases from V and 3 bases from J, with 19 bases in between. The CDR3 extends over 16 amino acids. Germline assignment: CDR1 LGHNA and CDR2 YNFKEQ. CDR3 protein: CASSRVVAGGVYEQYF. CDR3 coding DNA: TGTGCCAGCAGCCGGGTGGTAGCCGGTGGGGTCTACGAGCAGTACTTC.

About this clonotype: This could be a read error, since a much larger clone is one nucleotide away. This chain links TRBV12-3 or TRBV12-4 with TRBJ2-1; D gene ambiguous. There are 13 residues in the CDR3. Here the CDR3 DNA reads TGTGCCAGCGGTTTCCCCCCCACCAATGAGCAGTTCTTC. Translated, it gives CASGFPPTNEQFF.

For this clonotype: The junction and the germline gene differ at one end; a read error may be behind it. The gene calls are TRBV11-1 and TRBJ2-7; D ambiguous. Germline V lookup: CDR1 SGHAT, CDR2 FQDESV (reference sequence). This CDR3 has 15 amino acids. CDR3 nucleotides: TGTGGCAGCAGCTTAGACCGGGTGGGTTTCTACGAGCAGTATTTC. Translation: CGSSLDRVGFYEQYF.

The chain couples TRBV12-3 or TRBV12-4 to TRBJ2-4; D is possibly TRBD2 (5 bases). Trimming stripped 6 bases from V and 3 bases from J, with 12 bases between. The CDR3 has 14 residues. CDR3 sequence reads: CASSPDGNKNIQYF. Written as DNA, the CDR3 is TGTGCCAGCAGCCCGGACGGGAACAAAAACATTCAGTACTTC.

The chain joins TRBV11-2 to TRBJ2-1, with 11 nucleotides matching TRBD2. The CDR3 covers 15 residues. The ends lost 10 bases at V and 7 bases at J; junction bases unmatched: 12. Per the germline V gene, CDR1 is SGHAT and CDR2 is FQNNGV. This CDR3 is CANTVLAGVGNEQFF. Written as DNA, the CDR3 is TGTGCCAACACCGTACTAGCGGGAGTTGGTAATGAGCAGTTCTTC.

A word on this clonotype: A junction boundary mismatches the germline segment, possibly from a read error. The CDR3 DNA follows: TGTGCTAGCAGCACCACCCCGCTCGGTGCCTACAATGAGCACTTCTTC. Amino acid sequence: CASSTTPLGAYNEHFF. The gene calls are TRBV11-2 and TRBJ2-1; D gene uncertain. The CDR3 has 16 residues. Germline values: CDR1 SGHAT, CDR2 FQNNGV.

About this clonotype: A much larger clone differs from this one at a single base, so this may be a read error. The V gene is TRBV6-5, the J gene TRBJ1-2, with D possibly being TRBD1 (5 bases). The CDR3 length is 13 residues. Germline CDR1 MNHEY, CDR2 SVGAGI. V gave up 6 bases and J gave up 5 bases, with 13 bases separating them. As DNA, the CDR3 is TGTGCCAGCAGGGGTGCGACAGCTTATGGCTACACCTTC. Its translation: CASRGATAYGYTF.

Turning to this clonotype: One junction end does not reproduce the germline sequence, and a read error may be involved. This chain links TRBV30 with TRBJ1-2; D gene uncertain. The CDR3 totals 11 residues. Germline values: CDR1 GTSNPN, CDR2 SVGIG (reference sequence). CDR3 sequence: CAWSGRLGYTF. In DNA form, the CDR3 reads TGTGCCTGGAGTGGAAGGTTAGGCTATACCTTC.

The chain is built from TRBV20-1 and TRBJ1-6; D possibly corresponds to TRBD1 (5 bases). The germline CDR1 and CDR2 sequences are DFQATT and SNEGSKA (reference sequence). The germline V and J ends were trimmed by 7 bases and 7 bases, with 17 bases remaining between them. This CDR3 spans 14 amino acids. CDR3 region: CSVPPGPQNSPLHF. The CDR3 DNA sequence: TGCAGTGTCCCACCGGGACCCCAAAATTCACCCCTCCACTTT.

As to this clonotype: The final CDR3 position lacks the conserved phenylalanine or tryptophan, pointing to a likely read error. This chain joins TRBV29-1 and TRBJ2-1, with TRBD2 matching 10 bases. The V segment lost 7 bases and the J segment 5 bases; nucleotides outside the gene matches: 8. Looked up from germline, CDR1 is SQVTM and CDR2 is ANQGSEA. The CDR3 loop spans 14 amino acids. The CDR3 nucleotides read TGCAGCGCTGTGGGACTAGCGACCAACAATGAGCAGTTCTTA. Translating it yields CSAVGLATNNEQFL.

Details on this clonotype: This clone may be a read error of a much larger clone one base away. The chain uses TRBV6-1 and TRBJ2-1; 8 nucleotides agree with TRBD1. Germline CDR1 reads MNHNS; CDR2 reads SASEGT. The CDR3 has 14 residues. The CDR3: CPSSAGTGYNEQFF. The CDR3 region has the DNA TGTCCCAGCAGTGCCGGGACAGGTTACAATGAGCAGTTCTTC.

This chain uses TRBV11-2 with TRBJ2-1, with D uncertain. The ends were cut back, 5 bases at V and 6 bases at J, with 14 bases in the middle. CDR1 and CDR2 (germline): SGHAT, FQNNGV. This CDR3 region has 14 residues. DNA of the CDR3: TGTGCCAGCAGCCCCCGACAAGGTGGCAATGAGCAGTTCTTC. This encodes CASSPRQGGNEQFF.